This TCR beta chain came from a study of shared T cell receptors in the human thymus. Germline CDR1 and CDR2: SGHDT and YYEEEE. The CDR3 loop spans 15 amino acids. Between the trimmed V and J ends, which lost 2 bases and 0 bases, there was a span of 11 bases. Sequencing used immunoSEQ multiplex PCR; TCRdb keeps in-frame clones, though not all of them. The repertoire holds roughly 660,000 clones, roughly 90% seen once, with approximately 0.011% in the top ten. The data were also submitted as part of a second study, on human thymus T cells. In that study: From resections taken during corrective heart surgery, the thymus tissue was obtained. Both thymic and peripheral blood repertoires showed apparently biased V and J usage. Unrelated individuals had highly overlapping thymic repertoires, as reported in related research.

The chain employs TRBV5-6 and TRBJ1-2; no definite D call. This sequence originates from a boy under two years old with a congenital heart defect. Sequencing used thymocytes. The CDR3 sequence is CASSLQKTTNYGYTF. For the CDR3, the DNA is TGTGCCAGCAGCTTACAGAAAACAACTAACTATGGCTACACCTTC.